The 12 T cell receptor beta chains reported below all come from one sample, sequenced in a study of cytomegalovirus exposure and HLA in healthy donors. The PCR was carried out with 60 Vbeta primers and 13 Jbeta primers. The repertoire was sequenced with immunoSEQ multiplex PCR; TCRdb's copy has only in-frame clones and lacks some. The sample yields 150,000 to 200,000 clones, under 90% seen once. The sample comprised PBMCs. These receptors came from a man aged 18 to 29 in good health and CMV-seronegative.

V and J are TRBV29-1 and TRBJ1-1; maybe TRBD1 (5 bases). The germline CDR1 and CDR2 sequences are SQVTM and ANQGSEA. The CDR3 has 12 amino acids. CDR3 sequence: CLSQTANTEAFF. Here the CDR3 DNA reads TGCCTCTCACAGACAGCGAACACTGAAGCTTTCTTT.

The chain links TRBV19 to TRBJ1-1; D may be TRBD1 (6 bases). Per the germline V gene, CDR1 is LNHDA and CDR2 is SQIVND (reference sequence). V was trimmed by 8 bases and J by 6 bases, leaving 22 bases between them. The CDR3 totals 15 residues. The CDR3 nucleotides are TGTGCCAGTTCGGCCGGGGGGCGAGGACCCCCTGAAGCTTTCTTT. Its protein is CASSAGGRGPPEAFF.

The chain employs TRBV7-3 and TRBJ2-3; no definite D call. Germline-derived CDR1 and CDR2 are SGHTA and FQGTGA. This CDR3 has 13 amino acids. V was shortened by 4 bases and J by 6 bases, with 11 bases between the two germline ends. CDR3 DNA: TGTGCCAGCAGCTACTCGGGTCCTGATACGCAGTATTTT. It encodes CASSYSGPDTQYF.

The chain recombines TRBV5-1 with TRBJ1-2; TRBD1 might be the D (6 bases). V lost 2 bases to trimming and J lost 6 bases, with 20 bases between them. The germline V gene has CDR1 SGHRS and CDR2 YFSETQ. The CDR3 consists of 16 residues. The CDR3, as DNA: TGCGCCAGCAGCTTAAAGGGGAGCAGGGGAGTGGATGGCTACACCTTC. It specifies CASSLKGSRGVDGYTF.

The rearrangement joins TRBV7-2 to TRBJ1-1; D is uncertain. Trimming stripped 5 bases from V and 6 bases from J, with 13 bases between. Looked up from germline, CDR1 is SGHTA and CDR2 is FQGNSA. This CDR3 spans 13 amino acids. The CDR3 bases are TGTGCCAGCAGCCCGTACACGATGGCTGAAGCTTTCTTT. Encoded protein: CASSPYTMAEAFF.

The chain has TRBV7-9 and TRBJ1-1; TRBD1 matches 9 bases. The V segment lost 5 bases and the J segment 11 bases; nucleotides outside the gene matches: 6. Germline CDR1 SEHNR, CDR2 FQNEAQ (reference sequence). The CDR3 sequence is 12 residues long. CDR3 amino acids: CASSDWTGEAFF. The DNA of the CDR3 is TGTGCCAGCAGCGATTGGACAGGGGAGGCTTTCTTT.

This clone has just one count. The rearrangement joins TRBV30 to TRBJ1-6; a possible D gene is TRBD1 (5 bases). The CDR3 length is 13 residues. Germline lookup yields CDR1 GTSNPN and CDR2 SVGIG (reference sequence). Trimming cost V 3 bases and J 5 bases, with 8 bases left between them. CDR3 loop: CAWRPTDNSPLHF. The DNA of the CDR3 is TGTGCCTGGAGGCCGACAGATAATTCACCCCTCCACTTT.

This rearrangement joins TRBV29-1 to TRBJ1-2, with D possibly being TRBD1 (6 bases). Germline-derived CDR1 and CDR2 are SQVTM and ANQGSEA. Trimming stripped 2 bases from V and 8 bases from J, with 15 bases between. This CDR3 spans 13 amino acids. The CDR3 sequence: CSVEQAGVGGYTF. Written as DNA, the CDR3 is TGCAGCGTTGAACAAGCAGGGGTCGGAGGCTACACCTTC.

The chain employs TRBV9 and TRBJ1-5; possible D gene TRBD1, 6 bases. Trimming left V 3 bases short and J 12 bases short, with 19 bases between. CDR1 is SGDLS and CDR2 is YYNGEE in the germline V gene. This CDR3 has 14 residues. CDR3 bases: TGTGCCAGCAGCGAGCGGCCGACAGGAGTGTTCCAGCATTTT. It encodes CASSERPTGVFQHF.

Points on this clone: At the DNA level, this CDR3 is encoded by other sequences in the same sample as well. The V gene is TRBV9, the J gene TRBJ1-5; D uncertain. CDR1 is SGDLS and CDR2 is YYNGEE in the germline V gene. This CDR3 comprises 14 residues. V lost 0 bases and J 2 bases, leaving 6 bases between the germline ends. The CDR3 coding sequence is TGTGCCAGCAGCGTAGGGCAGGGCAATCAGCCCCAGCATTTT. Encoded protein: CASSVGQGNQPQHF.

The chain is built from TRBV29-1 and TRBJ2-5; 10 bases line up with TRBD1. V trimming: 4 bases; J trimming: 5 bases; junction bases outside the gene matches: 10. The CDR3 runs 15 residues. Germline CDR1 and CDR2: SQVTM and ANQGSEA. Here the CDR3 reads CSVGQGTGVGETQYF. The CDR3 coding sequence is TGCAGCGTTGGCCAAGGGACAGGGGTTGGGGAGACCCAGTACTTC.

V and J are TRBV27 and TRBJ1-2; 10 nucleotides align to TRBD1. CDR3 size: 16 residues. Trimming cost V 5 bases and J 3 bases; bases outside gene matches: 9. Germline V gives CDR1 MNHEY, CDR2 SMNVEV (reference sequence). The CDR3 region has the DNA TGTGCCAGCAGTCTCCGACAGGGGGCAACCCACTATGGCTACACCTTC. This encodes CASSLRQGATHYGYTF.